The text below deals with one TCR beta chain. The source of the sample is a study of control samples from healthy donors and cancer patients. Clones were sequenced by immunoSEQ multiplex PCR, and TCRdb holds only the in-frame ones, with some missing. The sample gives around 90,000 clones, more than 75% of which show up once; over 20% is in the top ten. This receptor was identified in a man aged 25 to 45 in good health. The source material was blood.

The chain's CDR3 is CASSGGQDGTVVTYNEQFF. In nucleotides, the CDR3 is TGTGCCAGCAGTGGGGGGCAGGACGGGACTGTGGTCACGTACAATGAGCAGTTCTTC. V gene TRBV2 combines with J gene TRBJ2-1; D is perhaps TRBD1 or TRBD2 (6 bases each). Germline assignment: CDR1 SNHLY and CDR2 FYNNEI. Trimming left V 4 bases short and J 4 bases short, with 26 bases between. The CDR3 runs to 19 residues.